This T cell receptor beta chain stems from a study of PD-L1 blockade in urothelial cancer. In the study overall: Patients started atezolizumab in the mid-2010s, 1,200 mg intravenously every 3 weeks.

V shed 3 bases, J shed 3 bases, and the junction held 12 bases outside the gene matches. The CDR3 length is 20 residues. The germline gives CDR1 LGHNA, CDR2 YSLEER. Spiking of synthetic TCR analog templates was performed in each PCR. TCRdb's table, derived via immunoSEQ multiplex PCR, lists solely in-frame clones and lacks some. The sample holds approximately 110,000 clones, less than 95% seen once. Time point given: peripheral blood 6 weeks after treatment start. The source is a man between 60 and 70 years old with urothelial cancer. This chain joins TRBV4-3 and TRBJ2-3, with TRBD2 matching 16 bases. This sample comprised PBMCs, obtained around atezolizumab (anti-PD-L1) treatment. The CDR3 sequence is CASSQATGTSGGARTDTQYF. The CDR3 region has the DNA TGCGCCAGCAGCCAGGCAACCGGGACTAGCGGGGGGGCCAGGACAGATACGCAGTATTTT.